This T cell receptor (beta chain) was profiled in a study of patients and donors after allogeneic stem cell transplantation. Germline CDR1 and CDR2: DFQATT and SNEGSKA (reference sequence). The CDR3 contains 16 residues. V was shortened by 2 bases and J by 1 base, with 17 bases between the two germline ends. TCRdb used MiXCR to reprocess the RT-PCR reads, holding one entry per CDR3 protein. This sample yields some 880,000 distinct CDR3 sequences, of which approximately 18% are seen a single time; approximately 5.9% belongs to the top ten. In its sample, this clonotype was seen a few times. V usage is TRBV20-1 and J usage is TRBJ1-2; D remains unclear. This TCR was sampled from a human donor who was either an allogeneic HSCT recipient or a stem cell or donor lymphocyte infusion donor (not recorded which). It is not recorded whose cells these are; they may come from a transplant donor. Sequencing used blood, either unsorted or a sorted T cell fraction (not recorded which). The CDR3 sequence: CSARSVFTFYNYGYTF. For the CDR3, the DNA is TGCAGTGCTAGATCAGTCTTCACCTTTTATAACTATGGCTACACCTTC.